This TCR beta chain appears in the sequencing data of a study of cytotoxic CD8 clonotypes in ibrutinib-treated CLL. Study background: There were, on average, 255,043 productive templates and approximately 94,000 productive rearrangements per sample.

Data came from immunoSEQ multiplex PCR; TCRdb stores just in-frame clones and leaves some out. This table has approximately 20,000 clones, 81% appearing once. Overall study findings and caveats: Relative to age-matched healthy donors, clonality at baseline was higher, and it tracked circulating CD8+ T-cell counts. Increased clonality at ibrutinib response gave way to a return toward baseline at progression. Public clonotypes were rare and shrank or held steady on treatment.

In the case of this clone: Its antigen is unidentified.

V was shortened by 6 bases and J by 0 bases, with 12 bases between the two germline ends. The CDR3 spans 14 residues. Germline assignment: CDR1 MNHNS and CDR2 SASEGT. This receptor was obtained from a human donor with chronic lymphocytic leukemia. The chain couples TRBV6-1 to TRBJ2-7, with a tentative D call TRBD1 (6 bases). The input for sequencing was PBMCs, taken before ibrutinib treatment. CDR3 in DNA: TGTGCCAGCAGGCGGACAGTTACCTCCTACGAGCAGTACTTC. Encoded protein: CASRRTVTSYEQYF.